This T cell receptor (beta chain) emerged from a study of blood T cell repertoires in COVID-19. Study-level background: Acute and convalescent COVID-19 samples came from the United States, Italy and Spain. T cells, B-cell-depleted T cells, or PBMCs supplied cDNA or gDNA.

Trimming took off 5 bases at V and 0 bases at J, with 26 bases between the two ends. Looked up from germline, CDR1 is LNHDA and CDR2 is SQIVND (reference sequence). This CDR3 contains 19 residues. The assay was immunoSEQ multiplex PCR, and TCRdb's table has in-frame clones only and misses some. Seen here are tens of thousands of clones, about 80% observed once, and the top ten hold 40% to 45%. Sequenced: peripheral blood. The V call is TRBV19, the J call TRBJ2-7, with D tentatively TRBD2 (6 bases). The clonotype comes from a man at least 80 years old with acute or convalescent COVID-19. Written as DNA, the CDR3 is TGTGCCAGTAGTCCATTTCCCGGGACTCAGAGGGGAAGCTCCTACGAGCAGTACTTC. The encoded protein is CASSPFPGTQRGSSYEQYF.